These 13 T cell receptor beta chains originate from one sample sequenced in a study of cytomegalovirus exposure and HLA in healthy donors. This table comes from immunoSEQ multiplex PCR, and its TCRdb copy is limited to in-frame clones, with some not included. The sample carries under 50,000 clones, about 93% recorded once. Sequencing input: PBMCs. The receptors stem from a woman in her late teens or twenties in good health and CMV-seropositive.

The sample holds one count of this clone. The chain carries TRBV5-4 and TRBJ1-4; 7 bases agree with TRBD1. Trimming cost V 4 bases and J 3 bases; bases outside gene matches: 6. CDR1 is SGHNT and CDR2 is YYREEE in the germline V gene (reference sequence). The CDR3 totals 15 residues. The CDR3 nucleotides read TGTGCCAGCAGCCCAGGGGGGATCTCTAATGAAAAACTGTTTTTT. The encoded protein is CASSPGGISNEKLFF.

V gene TRBV19 combines with J gene TRBJ2-2; weak D call: TRBD2 (6 bases). The CDR3 has 15 residues. V dropped 5 bases and J dropped 3 bases, with 13 bases sitting between them. Germline values: CDR1 LNHDA, CDR2 SQIVND (reference sequence). The CDR3 loop is CASSALASDTGELFF. The CDR3 DNA is TGTGCCAGTAGTGCCCTAGCGAGTGACACCGGGGAGCTGTTTTTT.

The chain links TRBV5-6 to TRBJ2-5, with 7 bases aligning to TRBD1. Germline V CDR1 and CDR2: SGHDT, YYEEEE. CDR3 length equals 13 residues. V lost 4 bases, J lost 5 bases, and 5 bases stayed unmatched. CDR3 in amino acids: CASSTDRPETQYF. The CDR3 nucleotides read TGTGCCAGCAGCACGGACAGGCCGGAGACCCAGTACTTC.

V and J are TRBV15 and TRBJ2-2; TRBD1 aligns across 8 bases. The CDR3 extends over 18 amino acids. The germline CDR1 and CDR2 sequences are LNHNV and YYDKDF (reference sequence). After removal of 1 base from V and 1 base from J, the junction contained 8 bases not matched to a gene. The CDR3 spells CATSRVEQGQENTGELFF. CDR3 DNA: TGTGCCACCAGCAGAGTTGAGCAGGGACAGGAGAACACCGGGGAGCTGTTTTTT.

DNA of the CDR3: TGCAGCGTTGGACAGGGGGCTGGCTACACCTTC. As protein: CSVGQGAGYTF. The V and J genes are TRBV29-1 and TRBJ1-2, with 10 bases identical to TRBD1. The CDR3 extends over 11 amino acids. Germline CDR1 is SQVTM and CDR2 is ANQGSEA. The V and J ends lost 4 bases and 7 bases, in that order; junction bases with no gene match: 0.

This chain connects TRBV7-8 to TRBJ2-3; 11 bases fit TRBD2. The CDR3 totals 18 residues. Germline V lookup: CDR1 SGHVS, CDR2 FQNEAQ. J was trimmed by 4 bases and V by 5 bases; bases with no gene match: 14. The CDR3 reads CASSHPRAPGLAADTQYF. Here the CDR3 DNA reads TGTGCCAGCAGCCATCCAAGAGCCCCGGGACTAGCGGCAGATACGCAGTATTTT.

This chain joins TRBV10-2 and TRBJ2-1; 11 bases agree with TRBD2. The CDR3 runs 15 residues. V trimming: 2 bases; J trimming: 6 bases; junction bases outside the gene matches: 3. Germline CDR1 WSHSY, CDR2 SAAADI. The CDR3 DNA is TGCGCCAGCAGTGAGACTAGCGGGAGAGGCAATGAGCAGTTCTTC. Translated, it gives CASSETSGRGNEQFF.

This clone showed up just once. This chain joins TRBV5-1 and TRBJ2-3; 7 bases map to TRBD1. The CDR3 is 17 amino acids. The germline gives CDR1 SGHRS, CDR2 YFSETQ. The V segment lost 3 bases and the J segment 0 bases; nucleotides outside the gene matches: 10. CDR3 DNA sequence: TGCGCCAGCAGCTCGCTTTGGGACAGAACTAGCACAGATACGCAGTATTTT. This translates into CASSSLWDRTSTDTQYF.

This chain uses TRBV9 with TRBJ1-2, with D perhaps TRBD1 (6 bases). CDR1 SGDLS and CDR2 YYNGEE come from the germline V gene. V lost 0 bases and J lost 4, with 13 bases in between. The CDR3 sequence is 15 residues long. This chain's CDR3 is CASSVEAGASYGYTF. CDR3 coding DNA: TGTGCCAGCAGCGTAGAGGCAGGGGCGTCCTATGGCTACACCTTC.

This clone was seen a few times. This chain uses TRBV4-2 with TRBJ2-7; tentative D call: TRBD1 (5 bases). V shed 0 bases and J shed 2 bases, with 11 bases lying between them. This CDR3 is built from 15 residues. Looked up from germline, CDR1 is LGHNA and CDR2 is YNFKEQ. CDR3 amino acids: CASSQEVQATYEQYF. CDR3 sequence (DNA): TGTGCCAGCAGCCAAGAAGTACAGGCTACCTACGAGCAGTACTTC.

The chain has TRBV29-1 and TRBJ2-1; D unclear. The germline V gene has CDR1 SQVTM and CDR2 ANQGSEA. The CDR3 has 12 amino acids. Trimming removed 6 bases from V and 2 bases from J, with 8 bases in between. The CDR3 DNA sequence: TGCAGCGTATACTCAACCTACAATGAGCAGTTCTTC. Translated, it gives CSVYSTYNEQFF.

This sequence joins TRBV6-4 and TRBJ1-6; 10 bases map to TRBD1. This CDR3 spans 16 amino acids. With V trimmed by 6 bases and J by 8 bases, 10 bases remained unmatched. CDR1 is MRHNA and CDR2 is SNTAGT in the germline V gene. In DNA, the CDR3 is TGTGCCAGCAGCGAGACTCCGGGACAGGGGTATTCACCCCTCCACTTT. Amino acid sequence: CASSETPGQGYSPLHF.

V gene TRBV29-1 combines with J gene TRBJ2-1; 10 bases agree with TRBD2. Germline-derived CDR1 and CDR2 are SQVTM and ANQGSEA. The CDR3 covers 15 residues. V lost 4 bases to trimming and J lost 4 bases; unmatched junction nucleotides: 7. As DNA, the CDR3 is TGCAGCGTTGTCCCTCTAGCGGGAGCGTACAATGAGCAGTTCTTC. Amino acid sequence: CSVVPLAGAYNEQFF.